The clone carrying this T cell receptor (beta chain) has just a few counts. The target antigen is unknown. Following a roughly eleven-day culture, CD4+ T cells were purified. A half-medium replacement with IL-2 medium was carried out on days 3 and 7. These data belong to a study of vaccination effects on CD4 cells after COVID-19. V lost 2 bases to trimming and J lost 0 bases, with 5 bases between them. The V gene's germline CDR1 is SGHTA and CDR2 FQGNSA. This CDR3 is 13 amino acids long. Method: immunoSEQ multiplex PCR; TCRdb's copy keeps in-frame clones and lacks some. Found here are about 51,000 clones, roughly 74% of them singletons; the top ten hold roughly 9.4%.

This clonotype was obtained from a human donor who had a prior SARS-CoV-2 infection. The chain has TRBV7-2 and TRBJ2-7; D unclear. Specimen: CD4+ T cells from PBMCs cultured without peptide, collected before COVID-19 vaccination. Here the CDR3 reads CASSLQPSYEQYF. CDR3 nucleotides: TGTGCCAGCAGCTTACAACCCTCCTACGAGCAGTACTTC.